Following are 16 T cell receptor beta chains from one sample sequenced in a study of molecular identifiers for immune sequencing clone quantification. TCRdb ran MiXCR on the PCR reads and lists one entry per CDR3 protein. Of over 600,000 distinct CDR3 sequences listed, just under 20% are singletons. The sample consisted of naive CD8+ T cells from blood, with Jurkat cell RNA spiked in. Subset given: FACS-sorted CD8+CD4-CCR7+CD45RA+ naive T cells. These receptors originate from a human donor in good health. Some libraries in this study had Jurkat cell RNA spiked in.

A word on this clonotype: A much larger clone differs from this one at a single base, so this may be a read error. The V call is TRBV13, the J call TRBJ2-7; the match to TRBD1 covers 8 bases. The germline CDR1 and CDR2 sequences are PRHDT and FYEKMQ (reference sequence). This CDR3 is 14 amino acids long. The CDR3: CAGSPGGSGYEQYF. As DNA, the CDR3 is TGTGCCGGCAGCCCAGGGGGCTCCGGCTACGAGCAGTACTTC.

This clonotype was detected ten times or more. V is TRBV27 and J is TRBJ2-6, with D hard to call. The CDR3 length is 13 residues. Per germline, CDR1 MNHEY and CDR2 SMNVEV (reference sequence). V shed 6 bases and J shed 3 bases, with 6 bases lying between them. The chain's CDR3 is CASSNYGANVLTF. Here the CDR3 DNA reads TGTGCCAGCAGCAACTATGGGGCCAACGTCCTGACTTTC.

This clonotype was seen ten or more times. The J gene is TRBJ1-5, the V gene TRBV6-1; 7 positions match TRBD1. V was clipped by 6 bases and J by 6 bases; unmatched bases: 8. The CDR3 is 14 residues long. Germline loops: CDR1 MNHNS, CDR2 SASEGT. The CDR3 reads CASRQGFGSQPQHF. The DNA of the CDR3 is TGTGCCAGCAGACAGGGGTTCGGTAGTCAGCCCCAGCATTTT.

The rearrangement links TRBV7-6 to TRBJ2-1, with D perhaps TRBD1 (6 bases). The CDR3 contains 13 residues. Germline V gene data show CDR1 as SGHVS and CDR2 as FNYEAQ. Trimming left V 4 bases short and J 5 bases short, with 9 bases between. The CDR3 protein is CASSSGQNNEQFF. The CDR3 bases are TGTGCCAGCAGCTCAGGACAGAACAATGAGCAGTTCTTC.

A word on this clonotype: A single base separates this from a much larger clone, so it may be a read error. The rearrangement joins TRBV9 to TRBJ2-3; TRBD1 aligns across 8 bases. TRBJ1-5 matches the DNA end more closely, so the J call is doubtful. The CDR3 length is 15 residues. Germline V gives CDR1 SGDLS, CDR2 YYNGEE. Here the CDR3 reads CASSVVGQGADTQHF. In nucleotides, the CDR3 is TGTGCCAGCAGCGTAGTCGGTCAGGGGGCAGATACGCAGCATTTT.

A few counts support this clonotype. This may be a read error, as it is one base from a much larger clone. The chain is built from TRBV13 and TRBJ1-2; no reliable D call. CDR1 is PRHDT, CDR2 FYEKMQ, per germline (reference sequence). The length of the CDR3 is 17 residues. CDR3 protein: CAGSLGAAAYHNYGYTF. CDR3 bases: TGTGCCGGCAGCTTAGGTGCAGCGGCTTACCATAACTATGGCTACACCTTC.

This chain connects TRBV19 to TRBJ2-2; D unresolved. Trimming shortened V by 2 bases and J by 3 bases, and 10 bases separated the two germline ends. The CDR3 has 15 amino acids. The germline CDR1 and CDR2 sequences are LNHDA and SQIVND (reference sequence). The CDR3 nucleotides read TGTGCCAGTAGTATAAGGTCTCTGGACACCGGGGAGCTGTTTTTT. Its protein is CASSIRSLDTGELFF. The full variable domain, with the rest looked up from reference TRBV19 and TRBJ2-2, is DGGITQSPKYLFRKEGQNVTLSCEQNLNHDAMYWYRQDPGQGLRLIYYSQIVNDFQKGDIAEGYSVSREKKESFPLTVTSAQKNPTAFYLCASSIRSLDTGELFFGEGSRLTVL.

For this clonotype: A much larger clone differs from this one at a single base, so this may be a read error. The CDR3 coding sequence is TGTGCCGGTAATCTACAGGGGGCCGGGACCGGGGAGCTGTTTTTT. Amino acids: CAGNLQGAGTGELFF. This chain joins TRBV19 and TRBJ2-2, with 9 bases that match TRBD1. The J segment lost 5 bases and the V segment lost 11 bases, leaving 12 bases of the junction unmatched. The CDR3 is 15 residues long. CDR1 and CDR2 (germline): LNHDA, SQIVND (reference sequence). Using reference TRBV19 and TRBJ2-2 for the parts outside the CDR3, the full variable domain is DGGITQSPKYLFRKEGQNVTLSCEQNLNHDAMYWYRQDPGQGLRLIYYSQIVNDFQKGDIAEGYSVSREKKESFPLTVTSAQKNPTAFYLCAGNLQGAGTGELFFGEGSRLTVL.

The J gene is TRBJ1-5, the V gene TRBV19; tentative D call: TRBD1 (6 bases). V was cut by 5 bases and J by 7 bases, with 12 bases left in between. The CDR3 loop spans 13 amino acids. The germline V gene encodes CDR1 LNHDA and CDR2 SQIVND (reference sequence). In nucleotides, the CDR3 is TGTGCCAGTAGTGTCAACGGGGGCCAGCCCCAGCATTTT. Protein sequence: CASSVNGGQPQHF.

This clonotype was counted at least ten times. The chain employs TRBV15 and TRBJ2-3; the D gene could be TRBD1 or TRBD2 (6 bases each). Looked up from germline, CDR1 is LNHNV and CDR2 is YYDKDF (reference sequence). CDR3 length equals 16 residues. Trimming removed 7 bases from V and 2 bases from J, with 19 bases in between. The CDR3 loop is CATNPGVGALTDTQYF. CDR3 nucleotide sequence: TGTGCCACCAATCCGGGGGTGGGGGCCCTCACAGATACGCAGTATTTT.

The rearrangement links TRBV7-8 to TRBJ1-4; 7 nucleotides line up with TRBD1. V shed 6 bases, J shed 1 base, and the junction held 2 bases outside the gene matches. The length of the CDR3 is 14 residues. The V gene's germline CDR1 is SGHVS and CDR2 FQNEAQ. The CDR3 is CASRGDRTNEKLFF. In DNA form, the CDR3 reads TGTGCCAGCAGGGGGGACAGAACTAATGAAAAACTGTTTTTT.

The table lists this clonotype with many counts. The chain recombines TRBV4-3 with TRBJ2-1; 7 nucleotides match TRBD2. Germline CDR1 is LGHNA and CDR2 is YSLEER. This CDR3 is built from 16 residues. With 0 bases clipped from V and 2 bases from J, the junction kept 4 bases outside the gene matches. The chain's CDR3 is CASSQDLAGAYNEQFF. DNA for the CDR3: TGCGCCAGCAGCCAAGATCTGGCGGGGGCCTACAATGAGCAGTTCTTC.

This clonotype was seen more than once but under ten times. This may come from a read error, since a much larger clone is one base off. The chain carries TRBV29-1 and TRBJ1-4; D not certain. The CDR3 sequence is 12 residues long. In germline, CDR1 is SQVTM, CDR2 ANQGSEA. The CDR3 DNA sequence: TGCAGCGTTGGGGCTGGGCCTGAAAAACCGTTTTTT. Residues: CSVGAGPEKPFF.

In this sample, this clonotype turned up many times. J is TRBJ2-4 and V is TRBV5-1; D may match TRBD1 or TRBD2 (5 bases each). The V end lost 0 bases, the J end lost 5 bases, and 9 bases lay between the germline ends. The length of the CDR3 is 14 residues. CDR1 SGHRS and CDR2 YFSETQ come from the germline V gene. The CDR3 reads CASSLGQGENIQYF. Here the CDR3 DNA reads TGCGCCAGCAGCTTGGGGCAGGGAGAAAACATTCAGTACTTC.

This clonotype occurred a few times. In DNA, the CDR3 is TGCGCCAGCAGCCTAAGAGGGCCGGATGAGCAGTTCTTC. Its translation: CASSLRGPDEQFF. This sequence joins TRBV5-1 and TRBJ2-1; D perhaps matches TRBD2 (5 bases). The CDR3 is 13 amino acids. Trimming left V 4 bases short and J 8 bases short, with 13 bases between. Germline lookup yields CDR1 SGHRS and CDR2 YFSETQ.

As regards this clonotype: A much larger clone is a single base away; this may be a read error. This CDR3 is missing its conserved last phenylalanine or tryptophan, likely due to a read error. V usage is TRBV2 and J usage is TRBJ2-3; D not certain. The V end lost 3 bases, the J end lost 0 bases, and 13 bases lay between the germline ends. The V gene's germline CDR1 is SNHLY and CDR2 FYNNEI. CDR3 length: 16 residues. The CDR3 loop reads CASSEGWGSSTDTQYL. The CDR3 region has the DNA TGTGCCAGCAGTGAGGGGTGGGGTTCTAGCACAGATACGCAGTATCTT.